The TCR beta chain under discussion was sequenced for a study of naive and memory T cell subsets. Study-wide findings and caveats: Naive and memory repertoire findings lacked a ground truth for validation. A few larger clonotypes appeared in naive repertoires, especially CD8, possibly memory cells re-expressing CD45RA.

The beta constant-region primer was an equimolar mix of two oligonucleotides covering TRBC1 and TRBC2. Four rounds of PCR amplified the ligated cDNA using nested alpha and beta constant-region primers plus SP2. TCRdb processed the UMI-ligation and nested PCR reads anew with MiXCR; each CDR3 protein has one entry. Of over 80,000 distinct CDR3 sequences in the sample, around 11% were seen once. The CDR3 length is 14 residues. From germline, CDR1 is MNHEY and CDR2 SVGEGT. V was trimmed by 4 bases and J by 4 bases, leaving 11 bases between them. Overnight CMV lysate stimulation of fresh PBMCs defined donor CMV status by CD4+ IFNgamma. This clonotype was observed many times. Its specificity is not known.

The chain recombines TRBV6-2 or TRBV6-3 with TRBJ2-1, with D hard to call. The sequence was obtained from a human donor in good health. Sequenced sample: naive CD4+ T cells from blood. The CDR3: CASSSPPEYNEQFF. CDR3 bases: TGTGCCAGCAGTTCCCCACCGGAGTACAATGAGCAGTTCTTC.